A selection of T cell receptor beta chains follows, all from one sample in a study of CD8+ T cells in alopecia areata. Generated by immunoSEQ multiplex PCR, the TCRdb table keeps only in-frame clones and is missing some. The table lists around 19,000 clones, 50% to 60% of them singletons, with 7.5% to 9.5% in the top ten. The sample here was skin, taken at week 4, from a patient treated with tofacitinib. Receptors were obtained from a human donor with alopecia areata. The conserved cysteine and the conserved F or W are not part of the CDR3 here. Clone size is not always given. Where it is, it says once, few, many or a class for expanded clones.

size: .; J: TRBJ2-5; V: TRBV7-2; CDR3: ASSLYPSGVQETQY
size: few; J: TRBJ2-1; V: TRBV4-1; CDR3: ASSQEAGASYNEQF
size: .; J: TRBJ2-5; V: TRBV7-3; CDR3: ASSFSKGGAAQETQY
size: .; J: TRBJ2-7; V: TRBV5-4; CDR3: ASSLGPAGSYEQY
size: few; J: TRBJ2-2; V: TRBV5-1; CDR3: ASSLAYPGLVVPGELF
size: .; J: TRBJ2-7; V: TRBV7-2; CDR3: ASTSNRGAYEQY
size: .; J: TRBJ2-3; V: TRBV5-1; CDR3: ASSLEGAFLTDTQY
size: .; J: TRBJ2-7; V: TRBV27; CDR3: ASSGLAGGPPLYEQY
size: .; J: TRBJ1-6; V: TRBV7-6; CDR3: ASSLSARGLLLNSPLH
size: few; J: TRBJ1-4; V: TRBV7-9; CDR3: ASRSGSTNEKLF
size: .; J: TRBJ2-3; V: TRBV7-3; CDR3: ASSLSSGGNPAQY
size: .; J: TRBJ2-3; V: TRBV7-8; CDR3: ASSLGGPDTQY
size: few; J: TRBJ2-4; V: TRBV29-1; CDR3: SGTGLAKNIQY
size: once; J: TRBJ1-1; V: TRBV27; CDR3: ASTPFRLSGGNTEAF
size: .; J: TRBJ2-4; V: TRBV29-1; CDR3: SVRGAWSKNIQY
size: .; J: TRBJ2-7; V: TRBV14; CDR3: ASSQDKVLDTNYEQY
size: .; J: TRBJ2-3; V: TRBV2; CDR3: AGLGGGTDTQY
size: .; J: TRBJ2-6; V: TRBV18; CDR3: ASSTDRFSGANVLT
size: medium-sized; J: TRBJ2-3; V: TRBV4-3; CDR3: ASSQERGNTDTQY
size: .; J: TRBJ1-2; V: TRBV4-1; CDR3: ASSQDLYGYT
size: .; J: TRBJ2-7; V: TRBV11-3; CDR3: ASSFPPIYEQY
size: .; J: TRBJ1-4; V: TRBV6-1; CDR3: ASSEANSRNEKLF
size: .; J: TRBJ2-7; V: TRBV29-1; CDR3: SVLPEGAFSYEQY
size: .; J: TRBJ2-5; V: TRBV5-4; CDR3: ASSANRGQQETQY
size: .; J: TRBJ2-1; V: TRBV18; CDR3: ASSPRLASFYNEQF
size: .; J: TRBJ2-7; V: TRBV5-1; CDR3: ASMPWTSGSYEQY
size: .; J: TRBJ2-7; V: TRBV6-1; CDR3: ASRPLPGQTCEQY
size: .; J: TRBJ1-5; V: TRBV28; CDR3: ASTTVEGPKNQPQH
size: few; J: TRBJ1-2; V: TRBV29-1; CDR3: SVDQTGGNYGYT
size: .; J: TRBJ2-4; V: TRBV28; CDR3: ASSSIKNIQY
size: .; J: TRBJ1-4; V: TRBV4-2; CDR3: ATGTGTNEKLF
size: .; J: TRBJ2-2; V: TRBV6-5; CDR3: ASSGWASTGELF